This T cell receptor (beta chain) was retrieved from a study of T cells in Graves' hyperthyroidism and ophthalmopathy. Uncontrolled infection, other autoimmune disease, pregnancy or lactation excluded patients. Germline CDR1 is SQVTM and CDR2 is ANQGSEA. Trimming removed 7 bases from V and 9 bases from J, with 21 bases in between. The CDR3 extends over 13 amino acids. General study findings and limits: A 13 V-J signature model discriminated ophthalmopathy versus stable hyperthyroidism. Expanded thyroid clonotypes (above 0.001) were mostly also found in blood.

Comments on this clonotype: Antigen: not known.

Amplified regions were TCR beta CDR3 sequences from RNA transcripts. The HTBI primer set served for first-round RT-PCR of the TCR CDR3. One entry per CDR3 protein results from TCRdb running MiXCR on the multiplex PCR reads. The sample yields 480,000 or so distinct CDR3 sequences, over 45% seen once. The sequence came from an adult woman with Graves' disease, either hyperthyroidism or ophthalmopathy (not recorded which). Sequencing was carried out using peripheral blood or thyroid tissue (not recorded which). This chain joins TRBV29-1 and TRBJ2-5, with D perhaps matching TRBD2 (5 bases). For the CDR3, the DNA is TGCAGCGCCCTCGGGGTTATAGGCCAGCCCCAGTACTTC. It codes for CSALGVIGQPQYF. The whole variable domain, filled in from reference TRBV29-1 and TRBJ2-5, reads SAVISQKPSRDICQRGTSLTIQCQVDSQVTMMFWYRQQPGQSLTLIATANQGSEATYESGFVIDKFPISRPNLTFSTLTVSNMSPEDSSIYLCSALGVIGQPQYFGPGTRLLVL.